This T cell receptor (beta chain) came from a study of Ad26.COV2.S vaccination and SARS-CoV-2 variants. As to treatment: roughly 18 received Ad26.COV2.S at low or high dose, single or two shots; 5 received placebo; per-sample allocation not given. Specimen acquisition occurred on day 63 following the initial vaccine or placebo injection. The method was immunoSEQ multiplex PCR; TCRdb's version includes in-frame clones alone and lacks a portion of them. The sample records hundreds of thousands of clones, 87% being singletons. Trimming removed 4 bases at V and 9 bases at J, with 22 bases between. The CDR3 extends over 16 amino acids. Per germline, CDR1 SEHNR and CDR2 FQNEAQ (reference sequence).

The chain employs TRBV7-9 and TRBJ2-1, with a weak D call TRBD2 (6 bases). This receptor was taken from a person between 18 and 65 years old who received the Ad26.COV2.S COVID-19 vaccine or a placebo. Material: peripheral blood, obtained in a trial of Ad26.COV2.S vaccine versus placebo. The CDR3 DNA sequence: TGTGCCAGCAGCTCTACGGGGAGTGTGGCTAGCGTTGAGCAGTTCTTC. Translation: CASSSTGSVASVEQFF.